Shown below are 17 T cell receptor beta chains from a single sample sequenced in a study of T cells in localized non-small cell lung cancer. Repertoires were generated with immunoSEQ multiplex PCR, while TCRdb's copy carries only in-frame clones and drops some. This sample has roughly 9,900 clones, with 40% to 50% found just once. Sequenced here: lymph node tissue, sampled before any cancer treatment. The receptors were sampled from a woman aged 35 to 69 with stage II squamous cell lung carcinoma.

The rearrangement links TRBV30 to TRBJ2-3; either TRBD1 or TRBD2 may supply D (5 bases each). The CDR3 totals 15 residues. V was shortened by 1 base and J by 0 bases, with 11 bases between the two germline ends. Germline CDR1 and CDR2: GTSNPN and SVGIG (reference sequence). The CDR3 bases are TGTGCCTGGAGTGGGGACGGGGTCAGCACAGATACGCAGTATTTT. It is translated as CAWSGDGVSTDTQYF.

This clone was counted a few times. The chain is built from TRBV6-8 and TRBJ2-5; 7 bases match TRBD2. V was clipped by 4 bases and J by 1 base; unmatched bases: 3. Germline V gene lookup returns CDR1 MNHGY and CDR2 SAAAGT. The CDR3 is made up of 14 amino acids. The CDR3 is CASSWGGPQETQYF. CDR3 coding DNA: TGTGCCAGCAGTTGGGGGGGACCCCAAGAGACCCAGTACTTC.

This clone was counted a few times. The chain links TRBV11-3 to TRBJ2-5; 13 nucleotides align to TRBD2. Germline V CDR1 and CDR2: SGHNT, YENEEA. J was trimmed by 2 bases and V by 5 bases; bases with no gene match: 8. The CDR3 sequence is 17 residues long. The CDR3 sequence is CASSGARGLAGQETQYF. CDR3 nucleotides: TGTGCCAGCAGCGGAGCCCGGGGACTAGCGGGGCAAGAGACCCAGTACTTC.

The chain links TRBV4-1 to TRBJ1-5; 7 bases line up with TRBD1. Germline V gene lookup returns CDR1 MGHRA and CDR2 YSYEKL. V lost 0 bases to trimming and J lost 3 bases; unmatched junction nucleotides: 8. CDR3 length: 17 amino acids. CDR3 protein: CASSQEIGGGINQPQHF. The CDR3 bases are TGCGCCAGCAGCCAAGAGATAGGGGGCGGAATCAATCAGCCCCAGCATTTT.

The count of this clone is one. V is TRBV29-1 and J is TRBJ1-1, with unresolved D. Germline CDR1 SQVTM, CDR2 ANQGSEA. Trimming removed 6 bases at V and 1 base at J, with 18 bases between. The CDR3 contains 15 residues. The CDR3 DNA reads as TGCAGCGTACTGGCGAAAGTGACCGCGAACACTGAAGCTTTCTTT. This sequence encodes CSVLAKVTANTEAFF. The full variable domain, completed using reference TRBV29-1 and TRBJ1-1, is SAVISQKPSRDICQRGTSLTIQCQVDSQVTMMFWYRQQPGQSLTLIATANQGSEATYESGFVIDKFPISRPNLTFSTLTVSNMSPEDSSIYLCSVLAKVTANTEAFFGQGTRLTVV.

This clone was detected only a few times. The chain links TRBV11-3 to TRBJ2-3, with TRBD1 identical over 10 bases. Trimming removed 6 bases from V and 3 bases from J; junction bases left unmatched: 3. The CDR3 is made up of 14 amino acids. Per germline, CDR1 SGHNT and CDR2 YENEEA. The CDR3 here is CASRRDRGTDTQYF. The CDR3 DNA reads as TGTGCCAGCAGGCGGGACAGGGGAACAGATACGCAGTATTTT.

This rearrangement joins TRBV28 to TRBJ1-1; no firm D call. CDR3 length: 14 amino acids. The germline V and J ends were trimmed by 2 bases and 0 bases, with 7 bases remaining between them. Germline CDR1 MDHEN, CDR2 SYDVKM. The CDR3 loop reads CASSLVGMNTEAFF. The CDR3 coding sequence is TGTGCCAGCAGTTTAGTAGGAATGAACACTGAAGCTTTCTTT.

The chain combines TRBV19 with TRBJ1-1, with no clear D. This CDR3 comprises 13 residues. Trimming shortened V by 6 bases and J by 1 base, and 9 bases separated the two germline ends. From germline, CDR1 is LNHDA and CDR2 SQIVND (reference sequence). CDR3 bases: TGTGCCAGTAGGTATCTGGGGAACACTGAAGCTTTCTTT. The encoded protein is CASRYLGNTEAFF. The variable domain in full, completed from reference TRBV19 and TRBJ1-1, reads DGGITQSPKYLFRKEGQNVTLSCEQNLNHDAMYWYRQDPGQGLRLIYYSQIVNDFQKGDIAEGYSVSREKKESFPLTVTSAQKNPTAFYLCASRYLGNTEAFFGQGTRLTVV.

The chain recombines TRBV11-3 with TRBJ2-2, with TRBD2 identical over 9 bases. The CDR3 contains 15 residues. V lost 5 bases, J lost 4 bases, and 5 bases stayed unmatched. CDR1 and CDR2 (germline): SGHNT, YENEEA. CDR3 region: CASSLTSGATGELFF. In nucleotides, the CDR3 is TGTGCCAGCAGCCTGACTAGCGGCGCCACCGGGGAGCTGTTTTTT. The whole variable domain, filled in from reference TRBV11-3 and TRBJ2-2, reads EAGVVQSPRYKIIEKKQPVAFWCNPISGHNTLYWYLQNLGQGPELLIRYENEEAVDDSQLPKDRFSAERLKGVDSTLKIQPAELGDSAVYLCASSLTSGATGELFFGEGSRLTVL.

The CDR3 protein is CASSESPRGVEKLFF. The CDR3 DNA reads as TGTGCCAGCAGTGAAAGTCCCAGGGGAGTTGAAAAACTGTTTTTT. The chain is built from TRBV25-1 and TRBJ1-4, with a weak D call TRBD1 (6 bases). Trimming took 2 bases from V and 7 from J, leaving 14 bases between them. This CDR3 spans 15 amino acids. Germline values: CDR1 MGHDK, CDR2 SYGVNS.

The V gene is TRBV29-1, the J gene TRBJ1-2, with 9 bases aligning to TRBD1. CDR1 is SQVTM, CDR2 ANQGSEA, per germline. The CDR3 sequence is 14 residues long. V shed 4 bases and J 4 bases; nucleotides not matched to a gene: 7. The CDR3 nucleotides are TGCAGCGTTGGAACAGGGGGCTCCGTCTATGGCTACACCTTC. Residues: CSVGTGGSVYGYTF. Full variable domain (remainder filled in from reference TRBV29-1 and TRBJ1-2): SAVISQKPSRDICQRGTSLTIQCQVDSQVTMMFWYRQQPGQSLTLIATANQGSEATYESGFVIDKFPISRPNLTFSTLTVSNMSPEDSSIYLCSVGTGGSVYGYTFGSGTRLTVV.

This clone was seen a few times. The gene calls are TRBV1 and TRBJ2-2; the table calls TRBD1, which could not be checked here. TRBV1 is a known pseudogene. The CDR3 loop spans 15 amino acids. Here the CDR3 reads CASSQGTGNTGELFF. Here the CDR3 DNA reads TGCGCCAGCAGCCAAGGGACAGGGAACACCGGGGAGCTGTTTTTT.

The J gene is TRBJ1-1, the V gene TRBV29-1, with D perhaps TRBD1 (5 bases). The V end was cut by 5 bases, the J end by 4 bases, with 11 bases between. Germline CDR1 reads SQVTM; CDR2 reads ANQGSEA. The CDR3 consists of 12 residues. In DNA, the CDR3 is TGCAGCGTTCGGGGGATCGGCACTGAAGCTTTCTTT. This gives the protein CSVRGIGTEAFF. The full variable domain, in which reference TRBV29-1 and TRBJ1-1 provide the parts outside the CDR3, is SAVISQKPSRDICQRGTSLTIQCQVDSQVTMMFWYRQQPGQSLTLIATANQGSEATYESGFVIDKFPISRPNLTFSTLTVSNMSPEDSSIYLCSVRGIGTEAFFGQGTRLTVV.

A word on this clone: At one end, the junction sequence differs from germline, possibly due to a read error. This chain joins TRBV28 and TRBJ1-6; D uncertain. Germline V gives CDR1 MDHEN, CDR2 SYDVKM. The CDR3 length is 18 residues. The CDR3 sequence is CASSRAPRTNINNSPLHF. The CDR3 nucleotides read TGTGCTAGCAGCCGGGCGCCTCGGACCAATATCAATAATTCACCCCTCCACTTT.

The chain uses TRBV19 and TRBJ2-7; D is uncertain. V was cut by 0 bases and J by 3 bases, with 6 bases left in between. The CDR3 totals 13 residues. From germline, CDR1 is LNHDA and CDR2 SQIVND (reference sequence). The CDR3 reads CASSIEASYEQYF. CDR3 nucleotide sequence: TGTGCCAGTAGTATAGAAGCCAGCTACGAGCAGTACTTC.

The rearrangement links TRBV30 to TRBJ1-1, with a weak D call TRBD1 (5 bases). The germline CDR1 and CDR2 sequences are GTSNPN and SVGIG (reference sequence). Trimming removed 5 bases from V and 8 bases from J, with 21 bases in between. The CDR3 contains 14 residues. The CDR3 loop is CAWHRDLLFGEAFF. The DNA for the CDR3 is TGTGCCTGGCACCGGGACCTTCTATTCGGGGAAGCTTTCTTT. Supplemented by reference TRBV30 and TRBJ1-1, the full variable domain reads SQTIHQWPATLVQPVGSPLSLECTVEGTSNPNLYWYRQAAGRGLQLLFYSVGIGQISSEVPQNLSASRPQDRQFILSSKKLLLSDSGFYLCAWHRDLLFGEAFFGQGTRLTVV.

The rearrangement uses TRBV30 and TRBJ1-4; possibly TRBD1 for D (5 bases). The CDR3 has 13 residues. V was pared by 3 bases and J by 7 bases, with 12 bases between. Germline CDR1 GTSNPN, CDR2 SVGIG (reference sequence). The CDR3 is CAWRAGRSEKLFF. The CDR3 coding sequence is TGTGCCTGGAGGGCAGGGCGGAGTGAAAAACTGTTTTTT.